The T cell receptor beta chain described here comes from a study of control samples from healthy donors and cancer patients (dated by TCRdb to about 2020). The method behind the library was the immunoSEQ multiplex PCR assay. The table was pulled from immuneACCESS by TCRdb, which kept in-frame rearrangements only. Such tables lose some clones; where checked, under half of the loss comes from unresolved V genes, and the rest has no known cause. The sample data list roughly 100,000 clones, and just over 85% of these were observed just once. The top ten hold around 14% of the sample. As encoded in the germline V gene, CDR1 is LGHNA while CDR2 is YSLEER. Cut back by 0 bases and 1 base, the V and J ends lie 7 bases apart. Reading from cysteine to phenylalanine, the CDR3 counts 15 amino acids. The DNA shown is the 45-base CDR3, in frame from base 1. The sample holds a few counts of this clone. The antigen this receptor binds is unknown. No per-base quality is available; no much larger clone lies one base away.

The TCR was taken from a man aged 30 to 45 in good health. The chain couples TRBV4-3 to TRBJ2-1, with the D gene uncertain. The sequenced material came from blood. The nucleotide sequence reads as follows: TGCGCCAGCAGCCAAGACTCGTCGTCCTACAATGAGCAGTTCTTC. Protein translation: CASSQDSSSYNEQFF.